This section outlines one T cell receptor beta chain sequence together with its context. No antigen is known for it. The CDR3 runs to 16 residues. CDR1 and CDR2 from the germline V gene are SGHAT and FQDESV (reference sequence). V lost 2 bases to trimming and J lost 4 bases, with 18 bases between them. Expressed TCRB transcripts were sequenced after all isolated RNA was converted to cDNA. TCRdb keeps only in-frame clones here, not all; method: immunoSEQ multiplex PCR. Seen here are 450,000 to 550,000 clones, about 29% observed once, and the top ten hold roughly 0.06%. It was one heparinised blood draw, averaging about 116 mL, that each donor gave. The data derive from a study of beta chain features in type 1 diabetes. Study-wide background: Researchers looked at roughly 110 million sorted cells across all samples.

Findings and limits, study-wide: Patients with type 1 diabetes showed fewer VDJ junction insertions and more deletions. Researchers cautioned that cDNA sequencing could over-represent cells with high TCR expression.

The source of this sequence is a man between 18 and 29 years old in good health. The chain carries TRBV11-1 and TRBJ2-7; D call uncertain. The sample comprised naive CD4+ T cells from blood. The CDR3 protein is CASSLLGSITVYEQYF. CDR3 nucleotide sequence: TGTGCCAGCAGCTTACTTGGGTCGATCACGGTTTACGAGCAGTACTTC.